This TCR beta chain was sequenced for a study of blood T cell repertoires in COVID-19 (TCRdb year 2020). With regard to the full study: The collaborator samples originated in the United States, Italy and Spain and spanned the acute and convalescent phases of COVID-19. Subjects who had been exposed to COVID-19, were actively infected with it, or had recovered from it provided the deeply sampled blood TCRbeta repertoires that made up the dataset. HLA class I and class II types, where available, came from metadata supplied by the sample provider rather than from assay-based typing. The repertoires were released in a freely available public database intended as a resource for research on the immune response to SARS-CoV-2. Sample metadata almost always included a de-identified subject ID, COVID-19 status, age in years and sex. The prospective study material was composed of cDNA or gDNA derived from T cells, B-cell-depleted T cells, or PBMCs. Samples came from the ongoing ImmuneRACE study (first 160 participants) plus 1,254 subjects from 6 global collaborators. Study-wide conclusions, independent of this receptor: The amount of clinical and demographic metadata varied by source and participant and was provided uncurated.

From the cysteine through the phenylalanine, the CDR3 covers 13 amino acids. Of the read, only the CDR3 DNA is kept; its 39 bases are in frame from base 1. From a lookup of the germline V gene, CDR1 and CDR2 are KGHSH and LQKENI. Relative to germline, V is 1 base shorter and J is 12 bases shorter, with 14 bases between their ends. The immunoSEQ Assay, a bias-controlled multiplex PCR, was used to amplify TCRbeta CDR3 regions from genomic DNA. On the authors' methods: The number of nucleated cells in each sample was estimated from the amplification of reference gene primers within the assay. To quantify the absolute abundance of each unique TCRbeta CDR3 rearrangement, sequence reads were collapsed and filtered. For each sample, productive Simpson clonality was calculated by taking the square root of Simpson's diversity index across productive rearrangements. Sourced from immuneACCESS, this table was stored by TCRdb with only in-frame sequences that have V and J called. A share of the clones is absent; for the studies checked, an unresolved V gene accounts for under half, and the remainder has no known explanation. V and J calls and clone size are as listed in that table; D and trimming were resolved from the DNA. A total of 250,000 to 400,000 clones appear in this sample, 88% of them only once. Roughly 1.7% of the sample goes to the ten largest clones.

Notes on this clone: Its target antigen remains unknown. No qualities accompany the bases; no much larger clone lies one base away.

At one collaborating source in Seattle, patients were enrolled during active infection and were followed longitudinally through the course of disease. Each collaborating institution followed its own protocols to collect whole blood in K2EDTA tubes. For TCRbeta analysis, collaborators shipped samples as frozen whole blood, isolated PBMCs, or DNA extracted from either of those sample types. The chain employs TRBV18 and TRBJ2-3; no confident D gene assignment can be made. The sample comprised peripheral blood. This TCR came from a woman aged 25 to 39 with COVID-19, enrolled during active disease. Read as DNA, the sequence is TGTGCCAGCTCACCACTAGAGGTAGCCCAACAGTATTTT. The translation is CASSPLEVAQQYF.